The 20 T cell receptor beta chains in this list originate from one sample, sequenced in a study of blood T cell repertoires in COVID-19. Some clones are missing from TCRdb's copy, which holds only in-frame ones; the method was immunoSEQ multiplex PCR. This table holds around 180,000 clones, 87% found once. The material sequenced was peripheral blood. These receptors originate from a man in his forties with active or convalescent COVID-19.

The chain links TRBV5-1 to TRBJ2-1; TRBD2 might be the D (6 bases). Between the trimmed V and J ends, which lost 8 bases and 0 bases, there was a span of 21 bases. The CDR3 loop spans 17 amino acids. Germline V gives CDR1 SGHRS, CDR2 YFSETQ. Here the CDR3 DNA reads TGCGCCAGTTGCTGTGCCTTCTCCGGGGGCTCCTACAATGAGCAGTTCTTC. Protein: CASCCAFSGGSYNEQFF.

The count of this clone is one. The CDR3 reads CASSEGLPLTGELFF. The CDR3 DNA is TGTGCCAGCAGTGAAGGTCTGCCACTCACCGGGGAGCTGTTTTTT. The gene calls are TRBV2 and TRBJ2-2; D gene unclear. Deletions cut 1 base from V and 4 bases from J, with 10 bases between. This CDR3 has 15 residues. Germline CDR1 SNHLY, CDR2 FYNNEI.

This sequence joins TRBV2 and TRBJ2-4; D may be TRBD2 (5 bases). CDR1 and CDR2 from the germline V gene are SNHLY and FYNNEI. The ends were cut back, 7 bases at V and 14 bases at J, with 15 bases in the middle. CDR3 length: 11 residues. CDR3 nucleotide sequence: TGTGCCAGCATCTTAGAGGGAAGTGAGTACTTC. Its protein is CASILEGSEYF.

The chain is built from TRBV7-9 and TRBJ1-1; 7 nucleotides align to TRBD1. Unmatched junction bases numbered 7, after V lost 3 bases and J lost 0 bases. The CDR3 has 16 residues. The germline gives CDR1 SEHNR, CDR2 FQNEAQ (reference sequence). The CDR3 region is CASSLGQGQMNTEAFF. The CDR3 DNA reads TGTGCCAGCAGCTTGGGCCAGGGACAGATGAACACTGAAGCTTTCTTT.

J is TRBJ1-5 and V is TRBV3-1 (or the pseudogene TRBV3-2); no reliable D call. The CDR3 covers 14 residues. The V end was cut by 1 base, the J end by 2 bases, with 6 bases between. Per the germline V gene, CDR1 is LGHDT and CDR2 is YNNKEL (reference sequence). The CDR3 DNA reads TGTGCCAGCAGCCAAGCCGAGGGCAATCAGCCCCAGCATTTT. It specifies CASSQAEGNQPQHF.

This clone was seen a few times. The CDR3 DNA is TGCGCCAGCAGTGAGGGGGGCGGCGAGGGAAACAATGAGCAGTTCTTC. It encodes CASSEGGGEGNNEQFF. The chain couples TRBV10-1 to TRBJ2-1; possible D gene TRBD1, 6 bases. From germline, CDR1 is WNHNN and CDR2 SYGVQD (reference sequence). This CDR3 has 16 amino acids. Between the trimmed V and J ends, which lost 2 bases and 5 bases, there was a span of 16 bases.

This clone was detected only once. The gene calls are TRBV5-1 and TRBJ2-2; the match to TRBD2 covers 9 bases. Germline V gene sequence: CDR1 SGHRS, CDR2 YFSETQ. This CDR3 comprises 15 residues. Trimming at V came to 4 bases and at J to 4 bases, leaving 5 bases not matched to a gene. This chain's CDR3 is CASSPMTSGTGELFF. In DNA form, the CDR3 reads TGCGCCAGCAGCCCCATGACTAGCGGCACCGGGGAGCTGTTTTTT.

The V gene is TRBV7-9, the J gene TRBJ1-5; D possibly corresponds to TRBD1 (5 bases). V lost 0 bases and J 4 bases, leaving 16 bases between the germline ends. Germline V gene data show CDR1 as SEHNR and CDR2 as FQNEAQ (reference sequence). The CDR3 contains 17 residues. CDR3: CASSLAPDSNPNQPQHF. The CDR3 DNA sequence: TGTGCCAGCAGCTTAGCGCCTGACAGTAACCCTAATCAGCCCCAGCATTTT.

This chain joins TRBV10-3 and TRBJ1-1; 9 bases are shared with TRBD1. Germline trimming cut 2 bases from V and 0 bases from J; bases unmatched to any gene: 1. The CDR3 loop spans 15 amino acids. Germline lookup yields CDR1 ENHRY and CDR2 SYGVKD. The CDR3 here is CAISEGQGMNTEAFF. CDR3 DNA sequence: TGTGCCATCAGTGAGGGACAGGGGATGAACACTGAAGCTTTCTTT.

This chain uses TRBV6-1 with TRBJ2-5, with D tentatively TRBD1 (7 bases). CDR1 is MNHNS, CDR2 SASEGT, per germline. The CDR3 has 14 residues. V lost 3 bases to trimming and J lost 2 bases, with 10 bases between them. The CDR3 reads CASSDRGRQETQYF. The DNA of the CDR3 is TGTGCCAGCAGTGACAGGGGGAGGCAAGAGACCCAGTACTTC.

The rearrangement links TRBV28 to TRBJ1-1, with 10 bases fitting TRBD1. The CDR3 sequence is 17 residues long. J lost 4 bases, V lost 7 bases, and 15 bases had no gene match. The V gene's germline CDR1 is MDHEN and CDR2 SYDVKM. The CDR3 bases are TGTGCCAGCACCCAAGGGGGGACAGGGGTGTGGGGCACTGAAGCTTTCTTT. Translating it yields CASTQGGTGVWGTEAFF.

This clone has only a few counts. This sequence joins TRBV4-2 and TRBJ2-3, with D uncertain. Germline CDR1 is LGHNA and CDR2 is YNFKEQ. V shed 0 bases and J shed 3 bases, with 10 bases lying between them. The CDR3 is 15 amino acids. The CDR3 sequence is CASSQDGVSTDTQYF. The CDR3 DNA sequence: TGTGCCAGCAGCCAAGATGGAGTATCAACAGATACGCAGTATTTT.

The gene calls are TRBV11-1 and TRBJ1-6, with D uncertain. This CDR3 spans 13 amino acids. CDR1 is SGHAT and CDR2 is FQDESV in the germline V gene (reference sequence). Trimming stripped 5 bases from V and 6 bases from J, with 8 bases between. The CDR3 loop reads CASSLNINSPLHF. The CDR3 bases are TGTGCCAGCAGCCTTAACATTAATTCACCCCTCCACTTT.

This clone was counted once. The CDR3 DNA is TGTGCCAGCAGCCCGACAGGGGAGGCAGATACGCAGTATTTT. As protein: CASSPTGEADTQYF. The chain links TRBV3-1 (or the pseudogene TRBV3-2) to TRBJ2-3; 8 bases are shared with TRBD1. Losses at the gene ends were 4 bases for V and 4 bases for J; bases not matched to a gene: 4. The germline V gene has CDR1 LGHDT and CDR2 YNNKEL (reference sequence). This CDR3 is built from 14 residues.

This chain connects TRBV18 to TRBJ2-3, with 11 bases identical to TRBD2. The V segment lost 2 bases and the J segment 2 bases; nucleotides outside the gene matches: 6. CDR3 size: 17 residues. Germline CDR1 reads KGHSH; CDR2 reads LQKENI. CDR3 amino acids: CASSPIATSGTTDTQYF. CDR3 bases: TGTGCCAGCTCACCAATCGCGACTAGCGGGACCACAGATACGCAGTATTTT. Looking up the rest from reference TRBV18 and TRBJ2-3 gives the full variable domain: NAGVMQNPRHLVRRRGQEARLRCSPMKGHSHVYWYRQLPEEGLKFMVYLQKENIIDESGMPKERFSAEFPKEGPSILRIQQVVRGDSAAYFCASSPIATSGTTDTQYFGPGTRLTVL.

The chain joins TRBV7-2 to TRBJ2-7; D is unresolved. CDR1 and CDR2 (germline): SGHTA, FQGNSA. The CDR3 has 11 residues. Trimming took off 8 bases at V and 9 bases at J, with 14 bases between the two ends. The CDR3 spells CASGDLTGQYF. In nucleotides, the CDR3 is TGTGCCAGCGGAGACTTGACGGGGCAGTACTTC. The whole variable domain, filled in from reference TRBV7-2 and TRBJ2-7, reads GAGVSQSPSNKVTEKGKDVELRCDPISGHTALYWYRQSLGQGLEFLIYFQGNSAPDKSGLPSDRFSAERTGGSVSTLTIQRTQQEDSAVYLCASGDLTGQYFGPGTRLTVT.

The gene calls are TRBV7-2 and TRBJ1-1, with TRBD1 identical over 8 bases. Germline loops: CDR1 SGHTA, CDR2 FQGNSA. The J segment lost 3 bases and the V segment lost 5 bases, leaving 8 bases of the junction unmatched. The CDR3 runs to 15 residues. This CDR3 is CASSEGTGGYTEAFF. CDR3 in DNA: TGTGCCAGCAGCGAAGGGACAGGAGGGTACACTGAAGCTTTCTTT. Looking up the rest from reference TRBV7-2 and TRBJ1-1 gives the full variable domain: GAGVSQSPSNKVTEKGKDVELRCDPISGHTALYWYRQSLGQGLEFLIYFQGNSAPDKSGLPSDRFSAERTGGSVSTLTIQRTQQEDSAVYLCASSEGTGGYTEAFFGQGTRLTVV.

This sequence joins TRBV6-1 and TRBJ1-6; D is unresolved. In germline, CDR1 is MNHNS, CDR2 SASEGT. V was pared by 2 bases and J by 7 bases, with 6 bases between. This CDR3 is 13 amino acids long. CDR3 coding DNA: TGTGCCAGCAGTGAAATTATCAATTCACCCCTCCACTTT. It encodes CASSEIINSPLHF.

As DNA, the CDR3 is TGTGCCAGCACCCGAAGGTCCGGGGGTATGGGCGAGCAGTACTTC. This sequence encodes CASTRRSGGMGEQYF. This chain links TRBV25-1 with TRBJ2-7; tentatively, D is TRBD2 (6 bases). Trimming removed 7 bases at V and 6 bases at J, with 22 bases between. Germline CDR1 and CDR2: MGHDK and SYGVNS. This CDR3 is 15 amino acids long.

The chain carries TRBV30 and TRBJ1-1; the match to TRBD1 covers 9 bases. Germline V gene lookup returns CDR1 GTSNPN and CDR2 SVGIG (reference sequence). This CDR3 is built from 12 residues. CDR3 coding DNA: TGTGCTCGCGGGACAGGGTACACTGAAGCTTTCTTT. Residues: CARGTGYTEAFF.